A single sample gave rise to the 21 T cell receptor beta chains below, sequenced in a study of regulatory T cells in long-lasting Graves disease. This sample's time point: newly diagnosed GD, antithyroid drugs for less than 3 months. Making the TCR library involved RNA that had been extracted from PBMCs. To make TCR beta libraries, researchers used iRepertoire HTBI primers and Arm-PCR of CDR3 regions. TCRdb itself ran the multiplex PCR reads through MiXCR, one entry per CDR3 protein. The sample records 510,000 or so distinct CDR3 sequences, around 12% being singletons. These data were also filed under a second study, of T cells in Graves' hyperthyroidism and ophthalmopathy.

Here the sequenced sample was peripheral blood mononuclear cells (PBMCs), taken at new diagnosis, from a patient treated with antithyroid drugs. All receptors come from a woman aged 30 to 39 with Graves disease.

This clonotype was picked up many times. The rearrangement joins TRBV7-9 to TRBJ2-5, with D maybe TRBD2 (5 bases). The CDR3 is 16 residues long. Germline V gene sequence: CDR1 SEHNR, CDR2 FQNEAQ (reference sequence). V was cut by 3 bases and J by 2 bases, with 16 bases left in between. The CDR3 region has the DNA TGTGCCAGCAGCTTCGACCTGGAGGAACCTCAAGAGACCCAGTACTTC. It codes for CASSFDLEEPQETQYF.

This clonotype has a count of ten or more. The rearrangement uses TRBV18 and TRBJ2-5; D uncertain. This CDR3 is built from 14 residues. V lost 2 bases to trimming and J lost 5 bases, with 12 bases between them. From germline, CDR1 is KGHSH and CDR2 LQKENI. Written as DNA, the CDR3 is TGTGCCAGCTCACCAGGCAACGGGTGGGAGACCCAGTACTTC. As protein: CASSPGNGWETQYF.

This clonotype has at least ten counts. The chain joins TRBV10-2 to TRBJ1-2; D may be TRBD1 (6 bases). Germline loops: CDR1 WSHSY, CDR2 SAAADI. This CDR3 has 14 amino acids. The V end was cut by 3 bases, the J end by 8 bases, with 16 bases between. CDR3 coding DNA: TGCGCCAGCAGTGAACCCGGGACACTCCTCGGCTACACCTTC. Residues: CASSEPGTLLGYTF.

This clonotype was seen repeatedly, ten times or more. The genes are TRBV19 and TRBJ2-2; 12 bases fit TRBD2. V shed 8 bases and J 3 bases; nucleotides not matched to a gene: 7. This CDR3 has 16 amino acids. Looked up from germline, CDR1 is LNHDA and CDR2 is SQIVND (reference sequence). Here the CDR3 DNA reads TGTGCCAGTGGACCCAGACTAGCGGGAGACACCGGGGAGCTGTTTTTT. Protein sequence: CASGPRLAGDTGELFF.

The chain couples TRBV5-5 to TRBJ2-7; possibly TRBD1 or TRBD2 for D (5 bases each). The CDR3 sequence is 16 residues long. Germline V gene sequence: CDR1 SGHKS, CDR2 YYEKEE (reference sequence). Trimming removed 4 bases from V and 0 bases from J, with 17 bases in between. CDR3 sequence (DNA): TGTGCCAGCAGCCTCGTAATTGGGACCACCTCCTACGAGCAGTACTTC. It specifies CASSLVIGTTSYEQYF.

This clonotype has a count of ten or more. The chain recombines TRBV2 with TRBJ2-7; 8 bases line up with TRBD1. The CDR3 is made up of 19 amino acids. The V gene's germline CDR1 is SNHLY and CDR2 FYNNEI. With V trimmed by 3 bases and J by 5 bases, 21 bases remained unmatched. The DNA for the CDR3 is TGTGCCAGCAGTGACGTTTTGGACCTACGTCTCCGGGGACAGGACGAGCAGTACTTC. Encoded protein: CASSDVLDLRLRGQDEQYF.

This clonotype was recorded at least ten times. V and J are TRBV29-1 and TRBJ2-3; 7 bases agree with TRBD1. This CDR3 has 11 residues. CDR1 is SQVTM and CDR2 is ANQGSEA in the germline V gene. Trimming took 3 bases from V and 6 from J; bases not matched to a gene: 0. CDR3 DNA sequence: TGCAGCGTTGACAGGGGGGATACGCAGTATTTT. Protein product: CSVDRGDTQYF.

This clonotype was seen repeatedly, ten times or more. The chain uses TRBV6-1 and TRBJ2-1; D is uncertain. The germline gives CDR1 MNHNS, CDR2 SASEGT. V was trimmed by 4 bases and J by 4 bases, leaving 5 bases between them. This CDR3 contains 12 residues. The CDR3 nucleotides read TGTGCCAGCAGTGTACAATACAATGAGCAGTTCTTC. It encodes CASSVQYNEQFF.

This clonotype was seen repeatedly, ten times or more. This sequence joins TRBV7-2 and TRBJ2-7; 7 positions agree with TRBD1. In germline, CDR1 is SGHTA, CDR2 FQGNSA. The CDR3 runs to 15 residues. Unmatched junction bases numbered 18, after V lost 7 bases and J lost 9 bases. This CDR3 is CASTPFTTGIFGQYF. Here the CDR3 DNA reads TGTGCCAGCACCCCATTCACGACAGGGATTTTTGGGCAGTACTTC.

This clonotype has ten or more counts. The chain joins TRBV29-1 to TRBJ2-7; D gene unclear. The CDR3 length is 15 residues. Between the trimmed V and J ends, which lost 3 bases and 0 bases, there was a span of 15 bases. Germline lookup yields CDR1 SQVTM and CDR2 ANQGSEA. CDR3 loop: CSVDFRKESSYEQYF. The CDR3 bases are TGCAGCGTTGATTTTCGGAAGGAGAGCTCCTACGAGCAGTACTTC.

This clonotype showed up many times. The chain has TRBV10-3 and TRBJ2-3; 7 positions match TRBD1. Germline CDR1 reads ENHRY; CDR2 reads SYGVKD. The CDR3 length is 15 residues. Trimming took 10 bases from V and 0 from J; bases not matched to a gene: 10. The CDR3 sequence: CATWTGYTSTDTQYF. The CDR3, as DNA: TGTGCCACCTGGACAGGTTATACTAGCACAGATACGCAGTATTTT.

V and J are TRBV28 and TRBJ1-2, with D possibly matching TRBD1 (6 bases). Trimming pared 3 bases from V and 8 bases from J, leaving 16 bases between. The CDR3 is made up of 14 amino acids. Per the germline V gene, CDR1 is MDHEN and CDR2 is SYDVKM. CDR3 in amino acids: CASSLTLGAGGYTF. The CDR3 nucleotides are TGTGCCAGCAGTTTGACTCTGGGGGCGGGAGGCTACACCTTC.

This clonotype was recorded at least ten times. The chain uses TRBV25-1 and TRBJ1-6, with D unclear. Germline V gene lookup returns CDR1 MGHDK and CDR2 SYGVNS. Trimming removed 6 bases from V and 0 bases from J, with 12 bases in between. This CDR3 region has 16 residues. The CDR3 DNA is TGTGCCAGCAGACCCTACTTGGGCTCCTATAATTCACCCCTCCACTTT. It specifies CASRPYLGSYNSPLHF.

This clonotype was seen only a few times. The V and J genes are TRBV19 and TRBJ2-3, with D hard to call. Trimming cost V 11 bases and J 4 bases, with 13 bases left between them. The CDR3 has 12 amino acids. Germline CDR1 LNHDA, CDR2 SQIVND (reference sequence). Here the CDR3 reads CASTKPPDTQYF. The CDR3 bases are TGTGCCTCTACAAAACCCCCAGATACGCAGTATTTT.

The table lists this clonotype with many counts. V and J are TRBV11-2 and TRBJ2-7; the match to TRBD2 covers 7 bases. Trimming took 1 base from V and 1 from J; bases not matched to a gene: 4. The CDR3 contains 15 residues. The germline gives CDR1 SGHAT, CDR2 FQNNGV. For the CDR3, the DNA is TGTGCCAGCAGCTTAGGGGCTAGCGGATCCTACGAGCAGTACTTC. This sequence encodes CASSLGASGSYEQYF.

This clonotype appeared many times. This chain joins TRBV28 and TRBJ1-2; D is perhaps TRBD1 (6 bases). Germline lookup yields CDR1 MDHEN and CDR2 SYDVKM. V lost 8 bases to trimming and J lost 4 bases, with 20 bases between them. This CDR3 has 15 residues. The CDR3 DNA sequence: TGTGCCAGCCGCAGTTGGGGGCGATACCTCTATGGCTACACCTTC. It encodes CASRSWGRYLYGYTF.

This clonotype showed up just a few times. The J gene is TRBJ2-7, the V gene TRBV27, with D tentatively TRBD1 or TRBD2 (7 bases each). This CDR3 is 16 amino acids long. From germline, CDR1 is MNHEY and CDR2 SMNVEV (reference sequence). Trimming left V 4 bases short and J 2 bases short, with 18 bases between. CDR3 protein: CASSYSGGDSPYEQYF. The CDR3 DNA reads TGTGCCAGCAGTTACTCTGGGGGGGACAGTCCCTACGAGCAGTACTTC.

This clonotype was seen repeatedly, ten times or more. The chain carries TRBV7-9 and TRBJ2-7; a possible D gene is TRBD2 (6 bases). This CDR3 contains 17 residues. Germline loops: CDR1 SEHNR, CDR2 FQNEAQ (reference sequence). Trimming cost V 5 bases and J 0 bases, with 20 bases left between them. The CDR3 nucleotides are TGTGCCAGCAGCCTCGCTCCGGGACTTACAAGCTCCTACGAGCAGTACTTC. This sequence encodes CASSLAPGLTSSYEQYF.

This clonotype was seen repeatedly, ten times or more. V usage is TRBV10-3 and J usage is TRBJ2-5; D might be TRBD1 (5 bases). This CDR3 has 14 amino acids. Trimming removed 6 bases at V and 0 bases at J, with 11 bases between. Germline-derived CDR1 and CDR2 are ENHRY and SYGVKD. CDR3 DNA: TGTGCCATCAGCCAGACAGAGAACCAAGAGACCCAGTACTTC. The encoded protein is CAISQTENQETQYF.

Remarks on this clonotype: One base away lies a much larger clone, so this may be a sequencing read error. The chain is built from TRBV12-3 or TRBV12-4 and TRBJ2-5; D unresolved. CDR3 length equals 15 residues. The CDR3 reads CASSLDGPSQETQYF. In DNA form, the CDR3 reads TGTGCCAGCAGCTTAGATGGCCCCTCACAAGAGACCCAGTACTTC.

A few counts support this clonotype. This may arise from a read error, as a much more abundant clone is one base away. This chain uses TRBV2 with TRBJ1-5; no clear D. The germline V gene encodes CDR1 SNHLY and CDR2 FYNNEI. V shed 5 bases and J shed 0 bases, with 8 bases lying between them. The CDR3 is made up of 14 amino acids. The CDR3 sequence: CASSTAGSNQPQHF. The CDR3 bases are TGTGCCAGCAGTACAGCGGGTAGCAATCAGCCCCAGCATTTT.